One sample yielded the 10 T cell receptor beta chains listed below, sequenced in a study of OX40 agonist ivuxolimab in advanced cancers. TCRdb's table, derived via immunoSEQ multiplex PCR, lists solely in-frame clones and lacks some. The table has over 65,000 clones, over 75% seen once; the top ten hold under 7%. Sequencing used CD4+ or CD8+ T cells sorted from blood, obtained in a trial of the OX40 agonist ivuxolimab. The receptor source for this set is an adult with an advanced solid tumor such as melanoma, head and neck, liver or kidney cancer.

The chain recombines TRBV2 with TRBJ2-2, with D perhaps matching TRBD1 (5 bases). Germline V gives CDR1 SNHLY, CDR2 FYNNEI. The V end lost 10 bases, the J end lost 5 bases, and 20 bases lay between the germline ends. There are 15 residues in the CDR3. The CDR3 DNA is TGTGCCACCGCCCAGGACACCGCGAGGACCGGGGAGCTGTTTTTT. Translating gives CATAQDTARTGELFF.

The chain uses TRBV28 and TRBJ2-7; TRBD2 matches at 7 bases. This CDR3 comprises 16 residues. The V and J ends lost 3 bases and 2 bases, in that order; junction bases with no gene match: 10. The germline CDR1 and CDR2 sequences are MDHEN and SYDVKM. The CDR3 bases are TGTGCCAGCAGTTTCCACCTAGCGGCCCTTACCTACGAGCAGTACTTC. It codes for CASSFHLAALTYEQYF.

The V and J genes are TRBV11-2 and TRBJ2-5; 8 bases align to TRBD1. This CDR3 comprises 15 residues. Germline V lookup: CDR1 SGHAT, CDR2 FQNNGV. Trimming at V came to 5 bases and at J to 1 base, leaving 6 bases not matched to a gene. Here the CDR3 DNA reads TGTGCCAGCAGCCTCTACACAGGGGGCCAAGAGACCCAGTACTTC. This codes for CASSLYTGGQETQYF.

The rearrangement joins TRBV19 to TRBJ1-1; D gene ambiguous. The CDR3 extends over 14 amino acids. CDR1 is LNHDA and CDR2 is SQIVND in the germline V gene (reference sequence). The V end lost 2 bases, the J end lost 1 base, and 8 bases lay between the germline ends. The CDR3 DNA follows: TGTGCCAGTAGTATAAATCCTTCGAACACTGAAGCTTTCTTT. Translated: CASSINPSNTEAFF. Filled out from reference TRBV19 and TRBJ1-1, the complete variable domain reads DGGITQSPKYLFRKEGQNVTLSCEQNLNHDAMYWYRQDPGQGLRLIYYSQIVNDFQKGDIAEGYSVSREKKESFPLTVTSAQKNPTAFYLCASSINPSNTEAFFGQGTRLTVV.

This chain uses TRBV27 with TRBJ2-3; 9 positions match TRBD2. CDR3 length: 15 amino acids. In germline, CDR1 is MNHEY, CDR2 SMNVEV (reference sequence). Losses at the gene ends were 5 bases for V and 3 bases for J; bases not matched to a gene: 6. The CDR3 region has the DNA TGTGCCAGCAGTCAGACTAGCGGACTTACAGATACGCAGTATTTT. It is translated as CASSQTSGLTDTQYF.

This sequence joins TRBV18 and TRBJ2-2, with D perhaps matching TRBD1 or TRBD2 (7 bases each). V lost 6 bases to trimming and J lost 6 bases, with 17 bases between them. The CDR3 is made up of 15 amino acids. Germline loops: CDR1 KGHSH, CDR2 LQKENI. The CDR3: CASSSRGGDAGELFF. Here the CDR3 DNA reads TGTGCCAGCTCGTCCAGGGGGGGAGACGCCGGGGAGCTGTTTTTT.

The CDR3 spells CSVETGTEGDQPQHF. CDR3 DNA sequence: TGCAGCGTGGAGACCGGGACCGAGGGGGATCAGCCCCAGCATTTT. The V call is TRBV29-1, the J call TRBJ1-5; possibly TRBD1 for D (6 bases). Germline lookup yields CDR1 SQVTM and CDR2 ANQGSEA. The CDR3 has 15 residues. The V and J ends lost 6 bases and 5 bases respectively, with 20 bases between them.

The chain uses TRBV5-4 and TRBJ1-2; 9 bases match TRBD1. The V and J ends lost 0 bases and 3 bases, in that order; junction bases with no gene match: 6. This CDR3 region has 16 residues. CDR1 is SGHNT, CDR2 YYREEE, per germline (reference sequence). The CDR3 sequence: CASSLDRTGVDYGYTF. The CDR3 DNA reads TGTGCCAGCAGCTTGGATAGGACAGGGGTGGACTATGGCTACACCTTC.

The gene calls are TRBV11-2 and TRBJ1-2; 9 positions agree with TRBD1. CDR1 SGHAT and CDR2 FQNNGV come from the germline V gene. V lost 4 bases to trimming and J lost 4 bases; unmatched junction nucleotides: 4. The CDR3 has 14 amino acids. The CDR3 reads CASSYGQGIYGYTF. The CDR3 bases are TGTGCCAGCAGCTACGGACAGGGGATCTATGGCTACACCTTC.

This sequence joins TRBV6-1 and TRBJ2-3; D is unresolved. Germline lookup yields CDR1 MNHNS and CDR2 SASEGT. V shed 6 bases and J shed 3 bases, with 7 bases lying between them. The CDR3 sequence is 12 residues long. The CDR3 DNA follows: TGTGCCAGCAGCCAGACGACAGATACGCAGTATTTT. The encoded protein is CASSQTTDTQYF.